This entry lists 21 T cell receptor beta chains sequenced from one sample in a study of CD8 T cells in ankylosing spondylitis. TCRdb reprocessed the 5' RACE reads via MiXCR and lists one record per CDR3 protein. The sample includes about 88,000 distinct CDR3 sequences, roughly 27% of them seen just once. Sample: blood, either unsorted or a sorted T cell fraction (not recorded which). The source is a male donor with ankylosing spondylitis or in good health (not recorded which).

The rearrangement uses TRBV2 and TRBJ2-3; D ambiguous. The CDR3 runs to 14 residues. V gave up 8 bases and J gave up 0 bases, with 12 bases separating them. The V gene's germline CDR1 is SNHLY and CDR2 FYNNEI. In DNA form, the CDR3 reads TGTGCCAGCGTCAGGCCCTCTAGCACAGATACGCAGTATTTT. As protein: CASVRPSSTDTQYF.

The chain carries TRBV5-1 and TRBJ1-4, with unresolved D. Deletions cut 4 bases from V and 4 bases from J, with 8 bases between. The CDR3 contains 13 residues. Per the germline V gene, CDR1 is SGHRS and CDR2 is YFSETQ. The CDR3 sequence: CASSPMLNEKLFF. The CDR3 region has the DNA TGCGCCAGCAGCCCGATGCTTAATGAAAAACTGTTTTTT.

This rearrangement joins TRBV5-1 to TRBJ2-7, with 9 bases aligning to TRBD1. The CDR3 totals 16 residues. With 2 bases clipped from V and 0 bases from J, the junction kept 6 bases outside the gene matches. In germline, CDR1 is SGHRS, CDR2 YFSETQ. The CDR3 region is CASSLNRDRVSYEQYF. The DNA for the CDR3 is TGCGCCAGCAGCTTAAACAGGGACAGGGTCTCCTACGAGCAGTACTTC.

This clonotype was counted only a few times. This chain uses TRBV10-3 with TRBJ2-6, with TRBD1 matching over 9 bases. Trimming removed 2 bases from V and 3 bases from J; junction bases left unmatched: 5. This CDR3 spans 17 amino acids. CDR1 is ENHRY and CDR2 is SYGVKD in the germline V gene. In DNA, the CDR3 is TGTGCCATCAGTGAGCCGGGACAGGGCGGTGGGGCCAACGTCCTGACTTTC. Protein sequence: CAISEPGQGGGANVLTF.

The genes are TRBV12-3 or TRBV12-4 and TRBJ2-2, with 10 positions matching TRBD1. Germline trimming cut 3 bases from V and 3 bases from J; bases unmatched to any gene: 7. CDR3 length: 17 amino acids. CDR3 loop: CASSFFRGQGYTGELFF. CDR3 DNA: TGTGCCAGCAGTTTTTTTAGGGGACAGGGGTACACCGGGGAGCTGTTTTTT.

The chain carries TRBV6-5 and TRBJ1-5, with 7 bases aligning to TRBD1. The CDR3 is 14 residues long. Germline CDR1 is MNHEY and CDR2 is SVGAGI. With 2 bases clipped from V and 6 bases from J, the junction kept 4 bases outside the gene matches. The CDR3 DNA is TGTGCCAGCAGTTACAGGGGGCTGAGTCAGCCCCAGCATTTT. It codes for CASSYRGLSQPQHF.

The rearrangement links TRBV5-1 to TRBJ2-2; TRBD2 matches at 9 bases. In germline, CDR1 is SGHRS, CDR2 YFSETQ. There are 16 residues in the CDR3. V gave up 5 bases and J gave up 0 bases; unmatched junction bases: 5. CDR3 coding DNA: TGCGCCAGCAGTACACTAGCGGGCGCGAACACCGGGGAGCTGTTTTTT. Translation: CASSTLAGANTGELFF.

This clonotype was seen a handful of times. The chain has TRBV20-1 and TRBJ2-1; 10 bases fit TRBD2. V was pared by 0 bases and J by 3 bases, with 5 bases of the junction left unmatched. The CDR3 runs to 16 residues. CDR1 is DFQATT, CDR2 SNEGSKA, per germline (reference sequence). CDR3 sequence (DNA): TGCAGTGCTAGAGATCATAGCGGGAGGTACTACAATGAGCAGTTCTTC. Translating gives CSARDHSGRYYNEQFF.

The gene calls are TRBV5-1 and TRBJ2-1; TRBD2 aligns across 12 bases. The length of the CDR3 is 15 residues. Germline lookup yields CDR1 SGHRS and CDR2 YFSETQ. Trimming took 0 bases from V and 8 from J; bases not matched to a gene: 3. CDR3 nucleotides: TGCGCCAGCAGCTTGGCTAGCGGGGGGGGAGATGAGCAGTTCTTC. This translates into CASSLASGGGDEQFF.

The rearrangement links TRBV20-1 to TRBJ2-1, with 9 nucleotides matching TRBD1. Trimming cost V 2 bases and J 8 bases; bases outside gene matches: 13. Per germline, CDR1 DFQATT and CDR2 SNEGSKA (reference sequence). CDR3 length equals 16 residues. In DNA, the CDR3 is TGCAGTGCTAGACCCGGGACAGGGTTTTGGGACGATGAGCAGTTCTTC. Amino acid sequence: CSARPGTGFWDDEQFF.

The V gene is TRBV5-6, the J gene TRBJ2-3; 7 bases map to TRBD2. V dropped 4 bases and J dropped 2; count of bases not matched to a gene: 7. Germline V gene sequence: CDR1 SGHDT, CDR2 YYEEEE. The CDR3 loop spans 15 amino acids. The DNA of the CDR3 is TGTGCCAGCAGCCCTGGACTAGAGTTCACAGATACGCAGTATTTT. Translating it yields CASSPGLEFTDTQYF.

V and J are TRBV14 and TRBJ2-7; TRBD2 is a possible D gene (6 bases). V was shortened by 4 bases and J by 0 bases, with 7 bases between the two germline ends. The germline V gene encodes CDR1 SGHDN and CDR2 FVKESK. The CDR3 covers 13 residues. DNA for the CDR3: TGTGCCAGCAGCCGAGCGGGCTCCTACGAGCAGTACTTC. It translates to CASSRAGSYEQYF.

CDR3 loop: CASSPEAGIYNEQFF. The DNA for the CDR3 is TGCGCCAGCAGCCCTGAAGCGGGGATCTACAATGAGCAGTTCTTC. The J gene is TRBJ2-1, the V gene TRBV5-1, with 7 bases aligning to TRBD2. With V trimmed by 4 bases and J by 3 bases, 7 bases remained unmatched. This CDR3 has 15 amino acids. The germline CDR1 and CDR2 sequences are SGHRS and YFSETQ.

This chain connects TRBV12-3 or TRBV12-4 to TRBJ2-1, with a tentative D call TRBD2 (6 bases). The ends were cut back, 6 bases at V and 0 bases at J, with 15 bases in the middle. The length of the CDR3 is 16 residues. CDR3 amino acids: CASSNTAGYSYNEQFF. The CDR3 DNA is TGTGCCAGCAGCAATACCGCGGGGTACTCCTACAATGAGCAGTTCTTC.

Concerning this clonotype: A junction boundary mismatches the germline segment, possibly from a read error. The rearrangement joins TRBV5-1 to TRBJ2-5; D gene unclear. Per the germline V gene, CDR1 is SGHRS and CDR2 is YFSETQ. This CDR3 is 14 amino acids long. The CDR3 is CASSISGLQETLYF. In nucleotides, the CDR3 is TGCGCCAGCAGCATATCCGGGCTCCAAGAGACCCTGTACTTC.

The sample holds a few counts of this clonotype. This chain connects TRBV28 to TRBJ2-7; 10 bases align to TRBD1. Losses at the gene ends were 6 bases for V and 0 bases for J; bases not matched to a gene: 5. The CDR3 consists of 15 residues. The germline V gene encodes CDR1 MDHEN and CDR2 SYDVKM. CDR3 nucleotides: TGTGCCAGCAGAGGGGGACAGGGGACCTCCTACGAGCAGTACGTC. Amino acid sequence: CASRGGQGTSYEQYV.

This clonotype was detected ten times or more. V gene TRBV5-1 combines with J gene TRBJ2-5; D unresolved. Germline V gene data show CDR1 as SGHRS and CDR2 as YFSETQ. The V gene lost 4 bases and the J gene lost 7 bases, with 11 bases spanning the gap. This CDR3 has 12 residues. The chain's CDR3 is CASSLQPGTQYF. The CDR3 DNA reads TGCGCCAGCAGCCTACAACCTGGGACCCAGTACTTC.

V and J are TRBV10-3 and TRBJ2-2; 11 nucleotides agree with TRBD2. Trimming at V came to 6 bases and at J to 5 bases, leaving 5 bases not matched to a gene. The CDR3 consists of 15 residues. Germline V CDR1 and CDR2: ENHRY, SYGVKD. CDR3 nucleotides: TGTGCCATCAGACCTAGCGGGAGGTTGACCGGGGAGCTGTTTTTT. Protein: CAIRPSGRLTGELFF.

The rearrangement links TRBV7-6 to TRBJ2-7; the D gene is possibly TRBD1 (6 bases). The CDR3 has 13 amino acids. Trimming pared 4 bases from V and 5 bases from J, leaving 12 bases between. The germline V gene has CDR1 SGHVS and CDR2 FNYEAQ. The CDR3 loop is CASSSRQDNEQYV. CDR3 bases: TGTGCCAGCAGCTCGAGACAGGATAACGAGCAGTACGTC.

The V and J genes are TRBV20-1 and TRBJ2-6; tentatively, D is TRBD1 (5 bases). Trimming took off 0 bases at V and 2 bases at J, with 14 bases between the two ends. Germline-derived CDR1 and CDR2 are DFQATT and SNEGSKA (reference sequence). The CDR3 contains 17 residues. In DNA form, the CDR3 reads TGCAGTGCTAGAGAGTTCTCAGGGATTCCTGGGGCCAACGTCCTGACTTTC. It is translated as CSAREFSGIPGANVLTF.

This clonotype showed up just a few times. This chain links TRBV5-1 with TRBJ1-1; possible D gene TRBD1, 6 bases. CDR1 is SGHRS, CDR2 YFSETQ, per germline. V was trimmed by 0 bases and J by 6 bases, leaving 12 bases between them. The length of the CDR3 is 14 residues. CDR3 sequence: CASSLGQDGSEAFF. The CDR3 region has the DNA TGCGCCAGCAGCTTGGGACAGGACGGGTCTGAAGCTTTCTTT.